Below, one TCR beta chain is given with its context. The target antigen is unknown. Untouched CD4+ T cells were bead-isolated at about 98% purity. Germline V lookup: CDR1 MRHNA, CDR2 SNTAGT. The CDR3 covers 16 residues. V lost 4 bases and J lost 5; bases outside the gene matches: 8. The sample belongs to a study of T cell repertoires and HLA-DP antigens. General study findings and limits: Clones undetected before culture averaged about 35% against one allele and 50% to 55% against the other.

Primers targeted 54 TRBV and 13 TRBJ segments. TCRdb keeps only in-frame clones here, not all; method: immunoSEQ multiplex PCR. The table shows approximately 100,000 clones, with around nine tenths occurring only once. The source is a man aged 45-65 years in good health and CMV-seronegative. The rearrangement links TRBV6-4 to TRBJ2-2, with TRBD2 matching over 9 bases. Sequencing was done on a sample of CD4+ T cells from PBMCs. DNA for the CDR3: TGTGCCAGCAGTGCAGTCCCTAGCGGGATAACCGGGGAGCTGTTTTTT. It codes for CASSAVPSGITGELFF.